This TCR beta chain was retrieved from a study of T cells in Graves' hyperthyroidism and ophthalmopathy. Study information: Peripheral blood sampling occurred at initial diagnosis, before any treatment. Study results and caveats: The model predicted ophthalmopathy a median 6.5 months before onset.

Worth noting for this clonotype: Its antigen is unknown.

Authors of the study amplified TCR beta CDR3 regions from RNA transcripts. When the TCR CDR3 underwent first-round RT-PCR, the HTBI primer set was used. TCRdb fed the multiplex PCR reads into MiXCR, producing one record per CDR3 protein. This sample has around 600,000 distinct CDR3 sequences; about 14% occur once, and the top ten carry under 15%. The germline V and J ends were trimmed by 5 bases and 4 bases, with 11 bases remaining between them. The CDR3 covers 13 residues. Looked up from germline, CDR1 is SGHTA and CDR2 is FQGTGA. Inclusion characteristics of ophthalmopathy patients comprised a Clinical Activity Score of at least 3, a NOSPECS grade of at least 4, and duration under 3 months. Fresh peripheral blood, roughly 9.3 ml, was the source of the PBMCs.

The TCR was taken from a woman in her fifties or sixties with Graves' ophthalmopathy. Input material: blood. V is TRBV7-3 and J is TRBJ1-1, with a tentative D call TRBD1 (5 bases). The DNA of the CDR3 is TGTGCCAGCAGCATCTTTAGGGGCACTGAAGCTTTCTTT. Translating it yields CASSIFRGTEAFF.